This T cell receptor beta chain was documented in a study of blood T cell repertoires in COVID-19. The CDR3 has 13 amino acids. V lost 5 bases, J lost 4 bases, and 11 bases lay in between. Data came from immunoSEQ multiplex PCR; TCRdb stores just in-frame clones and leaves some out. The top ten hold approximately 3.8% of the sample, which has about 220,000 clones, approximately 90% seen once. The sequence was collected from a woman between 18 and 29 years old in a cohort exposed to, infected with or recovered from COVID-19 (not recorded which). The chain combines TRBV12-3 or TRBV12-4 with TRBJ1-2; D call uncertain. Sequenced: PBMCs or T cells enriched from blood (not recorded which). CDR3 bases: TGTGCCAGCAGTCTACTAGTAACCTATGGCTACACCTTC. Residues: CASSLLVTYGYTF.